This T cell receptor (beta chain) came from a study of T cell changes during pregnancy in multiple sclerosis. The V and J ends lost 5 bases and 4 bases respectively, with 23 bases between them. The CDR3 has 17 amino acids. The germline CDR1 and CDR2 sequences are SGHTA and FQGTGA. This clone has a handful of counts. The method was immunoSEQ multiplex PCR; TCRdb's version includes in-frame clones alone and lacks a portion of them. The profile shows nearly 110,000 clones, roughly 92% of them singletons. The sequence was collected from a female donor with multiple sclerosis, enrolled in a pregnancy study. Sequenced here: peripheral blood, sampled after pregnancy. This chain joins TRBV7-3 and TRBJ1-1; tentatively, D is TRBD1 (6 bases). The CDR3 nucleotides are TGTGCCAGCAGCCCTACGACAGGCGCGGGTCGGGGCACTGAAGCTTTCTTT. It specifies CASSPTTGAGRGTEAFF.